This passage covers 25 T cell receptor beta chains from one sample sequenced in a study of T cells in Graves' hyperthyroidism and ophthalmopathy (dated by TCRdb to between 2018 and 2020). Library construction relied on multiplex PCR. The data were produced on an Illumina HiSeq 2000. Amplification of TCR beta CDR3 regions was carried out from RNA transcripts. The first round of RT-PCR for the TCR CDR3 was performed with the HTBI primer set and the Qiagen OneStep RT-PCR kit. TCRdb's own reprocessing of the public reads used fastp at Q25 and MiXCR and kept productive beta chains. Records with the same CDR3 protein are collapsed into one entry carrying the most frequent genes and DNA. For this sample the table gives 300,000 or so distinct CDR3 sequences, of which approximately 22% were detected only once. Clones ranked in the top ten supply around 48% of the sample. Sequenced input: blood. All receptors derive from a woman aged 45-59 years with Graves' hyperthyroidism.

This clonotype was recorded a few times. The rearrangement uses TRBV10-2 and TRBJ2-2; D perhaps matches TRBD1 (5 bases). The CDR3 sequence is 13 residues long. With 10 bases removed from V and 2 bases from J, the gap between germline ends came to 11 bases. From germline, CDR1 is WSHSY and CDR2 SAAADI. The CDR3 DNA is TGCGCCACCCGACAGAGCAACACCGGGGAGCTGTTTTTT. Protein: CATRQSNTGELFF.

This clonotype occurred a few times. The rearrangement uses TRBV7-9 and TRBJ2-7; D possibly corresponds to TRBD1 (6 bases). Trimming cost V 4 bases and J 2 bases, with 18 bases left between them. The CDR3 is 16 residues long. Germline CDR1 SEHNR, CDR2 FQNEAQ (reference sequence). The CDR3 DNA reads as TGTGCCAGCAGCTCCCAAAGTGGAACAGGGACCTACGAGCAGTACTTC. Translated: CASSSQSGTGTYEQYF.

V and J are TRBV12-3 or TRBV12-4 and TRBJ2-3; TRBD2 matches 9 bases. The CDR3 contains 16 residues. Unmatched junction bases numbered 10, after V lost 5 bases and J lost 4 bases. The CDR3 bases are TGTGCCAGCAGTCCTAGGACTAGCGCGGATCCAGATACGCAGTATTTT. Its protein is CASSPRTSADPDTQYF.

This chain joins TRBV12-3 or TRBV12-4 and TRBJ2-3, with D possibly TRBD2 on 6 matching bases. This CDR3 has 18 residues. V lost 2 bases and J 2 bases, leaving 20 bases between the germline ends. CDR3: CASSLRVRGSSFTDTQYF. In DNA form, the CDR3 reads TGTGCCAGCAGTTTAAGGGTGCGGGGTTCATCTTTCACAGATACGCAGTATTTT.

This clonotype occurred many times. J is TRBJ1-1 and V is TRBV30, with D hard to call. V lost 2 bases and J lost 0, with 7 bases in between. CDR1 and CDR2 from the germline V gene are GTSNPN and SVGIG (reference sequence). The CDR3 has 13 amino acids. DNA for the CDR3: TGTGCCTGGAGTAACGGGATGAACACTGAAGCTTTCTTT. This gives the protein CAWSNGMNTEAFF. Using reference TRBV30 and TRBJ1-1 for the parts outside the CDR3, the full variable domain is SQTIHQWPATLVQPVGSPLSLECTVEGTSNPNLYWYRQAAGRGLQLLFYSVGIGQISSEVPQNLSASRPQDRQFILSSKKLLLSDSGFYLCAWSNGMNTEAFFGQGTRLTVV.

As concerns this clonotype: A much larger clone differs from this one at a single base, so this may be a read error. The V call is TRBV6-1, the J call TRBJ2-3; tentative D call: TRBD2 (6 bases). Trimming took off 8 bases at V and 6 bases at J, with 27 bases between the two ends. The CDR3 consists of 17 residues. CDR1 is MNHNS, CDR2 SASEGT, per germline. The CDR3 DNA reads TGTGCCAGCGCCGAACTCGGGGGAGCCCTTGGAGGCGATACGCAGTATTTT. Translating it yields CASAELGGALGGDTQYF.

Note on this clonotype: This may be a read error: a much more frequent sequence differs by one nucleotide. DNA for the CDR3: TGTGTCAGCAGTGAACGAAGGAGTCCCAATCAGCCCCAGCATTTT. Translated: CVSSERRSPNQPQHF. This sequence joins TRBV6-1 and TRBJ1-5; D is undetermined. This CDR3 is built from 15 residues. CDR1 and CDR2 from the germline V gene are MNHNS and SASEGT.

This clonotype was observed at least ten times. J is TRBJ2-2 and V is TRBV6-1; tentative D call: TRBD1 (6 bases). The germline V gene has CDR1 MNHNS and CDR2 SASEGT. The CDR3 is 14 amino acids. The germline V and J ends were trimmed by 6 bases and 2 bases, with 10 bases remaining between them. The DNA of the CDR3 is TGTGCCAGCAGGGACAGTTTCAACACCGGGGAGCTGTTTTTT. Translating gives CASRDSFNTGELFF.

The sample holds many counts of this clonotype. The CDR3 nucleotides are TGTGCCAGCAGCCTAAAACTACTAAGAGGGGAGACCCAGTACTTC. This sequence encodes CASSLKLLRGETQYF. This chain links TRBV27 with TRBJ2-5; weak D call: TRBD2 (5 bases). Per germline, CDR1 MNHEY and CDR2 SMNVEV (reference sequence). Trimming left V 6 bases short and J 5 bases short, with 19 bases between. The CDR3 contains 15 residues.

This clonotype was counted ten times or more. V and J are TRBV6-1 and TRBJ2-2; TRBD1 might be the D (6 bases). V lost 6 bases and J 0 bases, leaving 14 bases between the germline ends. The CDR3 extends over 16 amino acids. CDR1 MNHNS and CDR2 SASEGT come from the germline V gene. CDR3 coding DNA: TGTGCCAGCAGGAAACAGGGTCAGACGAACACCGGGGAGCTGTTTTTT. This encodes CASRKQGQTNTGELFF.

The chain joins TRBV20-1 to TRBJ2-3; D is perhaps TRBD1 (6 bases). Trimming stripped 2 bases from V and 0 bases from J, with 27 bases between. The CDR3 has 20 residues. Germline V gives CDR1 DFQATT, CDR2 SNEGSKA (reference sequence). The CDR3: CSARSGDRNLFEASTDTQYF. The CDR3 coding sequence is TGCAGTGCTAGATCAGGAGACAGGAACCTTTTCGAAGCTAGCACAGATACGCAGTATTTT.

This clonotype was recorded at least ten times. The chain combines TRBV27 with TRBJ2-3; D is unclear. The germline CDR1 and CDR2 sequences are MNHEY and SMNVEV (reference sequence). There are 12 residues in the CDR3. The V gene lost 0 bases and the J gene lost 4 bases, with 2 bases spanning the gap. CDR3 nucleotides: TGTGCCAGCAGTTTATCTCCAGATACGCAGTATTTT. This codes for CASSLSPDTQYF.

This clonotype was counted at least ten times. J is TRBJ1-2 and V is TRBV3-1; D remains ambiguous. The CDR3 consists of 16 residues. The V and J ends lost 4 bases and 3 bases respectively, with 18 bases between them. From germline, CDR1 is LGHDT and CDR2 YNNKEL (reference sequence). CDR3 bases: TGTGCCAGCAGCCCATTCCCAAAGGGTCGCGACTATGGCTACACCTTC. It yields the protein CASSPFPKGRDYGYTF.

Here the CDR3 reads CASRYRDRGVNGYTF. The CDR3 DNA sequence: TGTGCCAGCAGATACCGGGACAGGGGTGTGAATGGCTACACCTTC. The gene calls are TRBV27 and TRBJ1-2; 10 bases fit TRBD1. CDR3 length: 15 residues. Losses at the gene ends were 6 bases for V and 6 bases for J; bases not matched to a gene: 10. Germline-derived CDR1 and CDR2 are MNHEY and SMNVEV (reference sequence).

This clonotype was seen once. The chain recombines TRBV9 with TRBJ2-3, with TRBD2 matching over 11 bases. V was clipped by 5 bases and J by 4 bases; unmatched bases: 3. This CDR3 spans 14 amino acids. Germline CDR1 is SGDLS and CDR2 is YYNGEE. The CDR3 here is CASSGTSGSDTQYF. The CDR3 nucleotides are TGTGCCAGCAGTGGGACTAGCGGTTCAGATACGCAGTATTTT.

This clonotype was seen ten or more times. The chain uses TRBV28 and TRBJ1-2; D is ambiguous. CDR1 and CDR2 from the germline V gene are MDHEN and SYDVKM. CDR3 length equals 12 residues. V was clipped by 6 bases and J by 10 bases, with 15 bases between them. The CDR3 coding sequence is TGTGCCAGCAGCTCACTTAGGGAGGACTACACCTTC. This encodes CASSSLREDYTF.

This chain joins TRBV5-1 and TRBJ1-5; TRBD1 matches 8 bases. With 4 bases clipped from V and 2 bases from J, the junction kept 8 bases outside the gene matches. There are 16 residues in the CDR3. Germline V gene lookup returns CDR1 SGHRS and CDR2 YFSETQ. The CDR3 DNA sequence: TGCGCCAGCAGCCCCACAGGGGGAGAAGGCAATCAGCCCCAGCATTTT. It codes for CASSPTGGEGNQPQHF. The whole variable domain, remainder taken from reference TRBV5-1 and TRBJ1-5, is KAGVTQTPRYLIKTRGQQVTLSCSPISGHRSVSWYQQTPGQGLQFLFEYFSETQRNKGNFPGRFSGRQFSNSRSEMNVSTLELGDSALYLCASSPTGGEGNQPQHFGDGTRLSIL.

This clonotype was recorded only once. The chain has TRBV5-5 and TRBJ2-5; D not resolved. Germline CDR1 SGHKS, CDR2 YYEKEE (reference sequence). The CDR3 extends over 14 amino acids. Trimming pared 4 bases from V and 1 base from J, leaving 11 bases between. As DNA, the CDR3 is TGTGCCAGCAGCCCGAGTTGGGTCCAAGAGACCCAGTACTTC. Amino acid sequence: CASSPSWVQETQYF. The complete variable domain, with remaining parts taken from reference TRBV5-5 and TRBJ2-5, reads DAGVTQSPTHLIKTRGQQVTLRCSPISGHKSVSWYQQVLGQGPQFIFQYYEKEERGRGNFPDRFSARQFPNYSSELNVNALLLGDSALYLCASSPSWVQETQYFGPGTRLLVL.

This clonotype was picked up a small number of times. The CDR3 sequence: CASSPLPSAGELFF. CDR3 sequence (DNA): TGTGCCAGCTCACCATTACCCTCCGCCGGGGAGCTGTTTTTT. The V call is TRBV18, the J call TRBJ2-2; unclear D gene. The CDR3 extends over 14 amino acids. V was shortened by 2 bases and J by 6 bases, with 10 bases between the two germline ends. Germline assignment: CDR1 KGHSH and CDR2 LQKENI.

This clonotype was detected ten times or more. The V gene is TRBV5-6, the J gene TRBJ1-5; no firm D call. V was pared by 3 bases and J by 9 bases, with 16 bases between. The CDR3 loop spans 14 amino acids. The germline V gene encodes CDR1 SGHDT and CDR2 YYEEEE. The CDR3 reads CASSSYSGGRPQHF. The DNA for the CDR3 is TGTGCCAGCAGCTCCTACAGCGGTGGTCGGCCCCAGCATTTT.

This clonotype showed up just a few times. The V call is TRBV20-1, the J call TRBJ2-7; no definite D call. CDR3 length equals 14 residues. V was cut by 3 bases and J by 0 bases, with 12 bases left in between. Germline assignment: CDR1 DFQATT and CDR2 SNEGSKA (reference sequence). Here the CDR3 DNA reads TGCAGTGCTAGTTTGAGTCCTTCCTCCTACGAGCAGTACTTC. Its protein is CSASLSPSSYEQYF.

The rearrangement links TRBV19 to TRBJ1-2; D remains ambiguous. The ends were cut back, 3 bases at V and 8 bases at J, with 16 bases in the middle. Germline values: CDR1 LNHDA, CDR2 SQIVND (reference sequence). CDR3 length: 14 residues. The CDR3, as DNA: TGTGCCAGTAGTATGGGTAGCCTGATCAAAGGCTACACCTTC. Translating it yields CASSMGSLIKGYTF.

The rearrangement uses TRBV10-3 and TRBJ2-7; D is perhaps TRBD1 or TRBD2 (5 bases each). V lost 4 bases and J 6 bases, leaving 19 bases between the germline ends. This CDR3 has 15 amino acids. The germline V gene has CDR1 ENHRY and CDR2 SYGVKD. CDR3 sequence (DNA): TGTGCCATCAGTGGGGGGAGAGGGGAGAGACGCGAGCAGTACTTC. This translates into CAISGGRGERREQYF.

This clonotype was seen ten or more times. This chain joins TRBV30 and TRBJ1-1, with D possibly TRBD1 on 5 matching bases. Germline V gene sequence: CDR1 GTSNPN, CDR2 SVGIG (reference sequence). Trimming took off 5 bases at V and 1 base at J, with 11 bases between the two ends. The CDR3 spans 13 residues. The CDR3 region has the DNA TGTGCCTGGCAACGACAGAAGAACACTGAAGCTTTCTTT. Protein: CAWQRQKNTEAFF.

J is TRBJ2-7 and V is TRBV6-1, with D possibly being TRBD1 (5 bases). V was cut by 7 bases and J by 2 bases, with 12 bases left in between. Germline CDR1 and CDR2: MNHNS and SASEGT. This CDR3 has 13 residues. For the CDR3, the DNA is TGTGCCAGCAACGGACAAGGCCCCTACGAGCAGTACTTC. It translates to CASNGQGPYEQYF.